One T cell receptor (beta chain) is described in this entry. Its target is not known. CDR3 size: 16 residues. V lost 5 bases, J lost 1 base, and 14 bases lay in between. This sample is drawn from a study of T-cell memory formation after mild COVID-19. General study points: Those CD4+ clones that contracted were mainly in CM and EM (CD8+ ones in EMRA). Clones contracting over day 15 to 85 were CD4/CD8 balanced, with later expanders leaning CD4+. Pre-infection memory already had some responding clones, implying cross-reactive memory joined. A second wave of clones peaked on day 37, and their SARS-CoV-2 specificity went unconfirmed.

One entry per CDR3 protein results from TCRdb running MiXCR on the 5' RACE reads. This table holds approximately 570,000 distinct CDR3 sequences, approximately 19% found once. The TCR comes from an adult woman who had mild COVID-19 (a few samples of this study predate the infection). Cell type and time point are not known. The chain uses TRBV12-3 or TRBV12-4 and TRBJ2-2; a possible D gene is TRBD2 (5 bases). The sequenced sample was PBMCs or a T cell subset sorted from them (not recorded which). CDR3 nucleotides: TGTGCCAGCAGTAAACGGAAGGGAGAGAACACCGGGGAGCTGTTTTTT. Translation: CASSKRKGENTGELFF.